This T cell receptor (beta chain) was identified in a study of T-cell reconstitution after alpha-beta-depleted transplantation in children. Findings of the study overall: Several hundred expanded graft clones reportedly were the source of alpha-beta T cells about two months after transplant.

The library targeted TCRbeta and was prepared with unique molecular identifiers. TCRdb re-called the PCR reads with MiXCR, one entry per CDR3 protein. In the table there are a few thousand distinct CDR3 sequences, around 10% of which are singletons. The junction had 3 bases not matched to a gene; V was cut back by 3 bases and J by 0 bases. The germline V gene encodes CDR1 DFQATT and CDR2 SNEGSKA (reference sequence). This CDR3 is 15 amino acids long. This clonotype was seen ten or more times. Its antigen is currently unknown. V usage is TRBV20-1 and J usage is TRBJ2-3; 10 nucleotides align to TRBD2. Sequenced here: PBMCs, mostly from graft donor cells, sampled 360 days after TCRalphabeta/CD19-depleted stem cell transplant. This clonotype was sampled from a patient aged 2-10 years who had a stem cell transplant for inherited bone marrow failure, so the T cells may come from the graft donor. In DNA form, the CDR3 reads TGCAGTGCTAGTCAGCGGGAGGGGAGCACAGATACGCAGTATTTT. Translating it yields CSASQREGSTDTQYF.